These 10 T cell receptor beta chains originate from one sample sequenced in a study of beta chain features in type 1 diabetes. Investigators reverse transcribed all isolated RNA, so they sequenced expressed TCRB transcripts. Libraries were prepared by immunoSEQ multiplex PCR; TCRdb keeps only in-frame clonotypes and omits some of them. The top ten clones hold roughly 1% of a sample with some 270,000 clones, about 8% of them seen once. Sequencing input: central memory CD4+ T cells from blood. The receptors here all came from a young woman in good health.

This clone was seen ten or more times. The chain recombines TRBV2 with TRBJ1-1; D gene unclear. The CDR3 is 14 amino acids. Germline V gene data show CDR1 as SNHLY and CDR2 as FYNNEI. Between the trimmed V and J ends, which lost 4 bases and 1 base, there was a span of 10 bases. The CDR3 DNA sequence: TGTGCCAGCAGTGGATATTTTACGAACACTGAAGCTTTCTTT. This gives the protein CASSGYFTNTEAFF.

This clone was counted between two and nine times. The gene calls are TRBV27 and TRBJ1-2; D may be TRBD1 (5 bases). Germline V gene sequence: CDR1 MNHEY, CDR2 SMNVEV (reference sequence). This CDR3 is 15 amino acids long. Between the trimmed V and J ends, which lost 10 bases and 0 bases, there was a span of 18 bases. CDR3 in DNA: TGTGCCACGCACGCAGGACACCAAGCTAACTATGGCTACACCTTC. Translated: CATHAGHQANYGYTF.

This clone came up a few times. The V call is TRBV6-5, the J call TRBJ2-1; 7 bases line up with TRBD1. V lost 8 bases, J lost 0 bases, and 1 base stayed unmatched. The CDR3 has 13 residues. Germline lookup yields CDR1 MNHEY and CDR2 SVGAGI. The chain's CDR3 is CASRDSSYNEQFF. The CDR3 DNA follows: TGTGCCAGCCGGGACAGCTCCTACAATGAGCAGTTCTTC.

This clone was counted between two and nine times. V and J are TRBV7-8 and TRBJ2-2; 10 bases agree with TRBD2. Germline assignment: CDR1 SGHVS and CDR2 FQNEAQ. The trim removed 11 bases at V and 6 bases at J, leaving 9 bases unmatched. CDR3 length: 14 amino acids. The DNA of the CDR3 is TGTGCCTCAACCCTAGCGGGGGCGGCCGGGGAGCTGTTTTTT. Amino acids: CASTLAGAAGELFF.

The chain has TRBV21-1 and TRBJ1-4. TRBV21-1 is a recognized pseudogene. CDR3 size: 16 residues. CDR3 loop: CASSKLQGDGNEKLFF. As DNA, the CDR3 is TGTGCCAGCAGCAAACTTCAAGGTGACGGCAATGAAAAACTGTTTTTT.

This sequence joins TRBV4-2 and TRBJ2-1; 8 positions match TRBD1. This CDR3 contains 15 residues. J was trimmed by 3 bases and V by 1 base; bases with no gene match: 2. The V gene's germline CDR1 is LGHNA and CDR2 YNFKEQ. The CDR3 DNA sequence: TGTGCCAGCAGCCAAGTAGGACAGGGCTACAATGAGCAGTTCTTC. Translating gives CASSQVGQGYNEQFF.

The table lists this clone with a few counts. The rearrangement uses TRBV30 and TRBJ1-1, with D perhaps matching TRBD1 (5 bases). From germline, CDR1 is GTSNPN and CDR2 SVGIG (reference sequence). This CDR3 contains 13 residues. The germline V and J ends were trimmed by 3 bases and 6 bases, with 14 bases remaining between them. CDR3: CAWSHGHLAEAFF. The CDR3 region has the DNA TGTGCCTGGAGCCACGGACACCTCGCTGAAGCTTTCTTT.

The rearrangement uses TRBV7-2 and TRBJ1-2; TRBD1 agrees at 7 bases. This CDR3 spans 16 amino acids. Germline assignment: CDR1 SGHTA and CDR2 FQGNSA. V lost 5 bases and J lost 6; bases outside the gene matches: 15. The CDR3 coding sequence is TGTGCCAGCAGCATTAATCGCCGACAGGGAGGCCATGGCTACACCTTC. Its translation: CASSINRRQGGHGYTF.

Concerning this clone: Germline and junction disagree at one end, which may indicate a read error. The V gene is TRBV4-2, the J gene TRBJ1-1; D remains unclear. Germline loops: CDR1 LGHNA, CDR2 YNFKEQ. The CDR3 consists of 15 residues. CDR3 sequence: CASRQEQPMNTEAFF. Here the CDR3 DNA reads TGTGCCAGCAGACAAGAACAGCCCATGAACACTGAAGCTTTCTTT.

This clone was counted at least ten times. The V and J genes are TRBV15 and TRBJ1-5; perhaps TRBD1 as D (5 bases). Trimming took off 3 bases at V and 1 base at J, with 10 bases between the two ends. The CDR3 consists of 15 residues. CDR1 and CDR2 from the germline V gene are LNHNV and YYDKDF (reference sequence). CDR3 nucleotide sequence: TGTGCCACCAGCAGTGAGGGGAGAAGCAATCAGCCCCAGCATTTT. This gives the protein CATSSEGRSNQPQHF.